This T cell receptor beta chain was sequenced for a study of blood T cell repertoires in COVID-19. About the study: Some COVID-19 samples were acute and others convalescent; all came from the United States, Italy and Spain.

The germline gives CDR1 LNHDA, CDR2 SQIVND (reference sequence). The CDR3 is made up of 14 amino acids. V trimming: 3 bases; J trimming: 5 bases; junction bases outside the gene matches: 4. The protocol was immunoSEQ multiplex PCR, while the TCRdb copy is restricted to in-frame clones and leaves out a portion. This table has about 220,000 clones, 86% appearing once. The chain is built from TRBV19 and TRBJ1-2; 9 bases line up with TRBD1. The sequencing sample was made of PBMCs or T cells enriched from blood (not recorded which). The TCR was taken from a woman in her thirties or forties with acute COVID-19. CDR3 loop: CASSIGQGQYGYTF. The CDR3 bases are TGTGCCAGTAGTATCGGACAGGGGCAATATGGCTACACCTTC.